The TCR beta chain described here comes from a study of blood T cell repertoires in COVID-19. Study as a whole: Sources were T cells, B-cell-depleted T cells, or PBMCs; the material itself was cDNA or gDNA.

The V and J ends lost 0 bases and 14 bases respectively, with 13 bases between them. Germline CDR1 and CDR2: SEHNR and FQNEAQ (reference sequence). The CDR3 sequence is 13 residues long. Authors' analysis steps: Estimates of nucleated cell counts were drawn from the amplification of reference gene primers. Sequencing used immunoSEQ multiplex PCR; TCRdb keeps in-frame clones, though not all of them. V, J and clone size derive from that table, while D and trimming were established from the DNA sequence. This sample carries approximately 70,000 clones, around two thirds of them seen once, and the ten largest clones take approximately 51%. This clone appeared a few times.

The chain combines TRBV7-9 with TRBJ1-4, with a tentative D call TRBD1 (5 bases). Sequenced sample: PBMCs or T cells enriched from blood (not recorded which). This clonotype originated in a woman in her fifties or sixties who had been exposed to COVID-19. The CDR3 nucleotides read TGTGCCAGCAGCTTAGCGCTGGGGCAAAGTCTGTTTTTT. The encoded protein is CASSLALGQSLFF.